A selection of T cell receptor beta chains follows, all from one sample in a study of T-cell reconstitution after alpha-beta-depleted transplantation in children. TCRdb re-called the PCR reads with MiXCR, one entry per CDR3 protein. The sample carries a few hundred thousand distinct CDR3 sequences, 27% recorded once. The material was PBMCs, obtained before TCRalphabeta/CD19-depleted stem cell transplant. Receptors were obtained from a boy less than two years old with Wiskott-Aldrich syndrome, due to receive a stem cell transplant. Each CDR3 is given with its conserved first and last residue. Each record gives: clone size, V gene, J gene, D gene, CDR3 DNA, CDR3 protein. The D gene is left open where the match is weak. The size field is filled for only some rows; it gives once, few, many or a size class.

NA	TRBV6-5	TRBJ2-2	NA	TGTGCCAGCAGTTACAGGAGACTAGTCAACACCGGGGAGCTGTTTTTT	CASSYRRLVNTGELFF
NA	TRBV27	TRBJ2-7	TRBD1	TGTGCCAGCAGTCCCACGGGACAGGGTATCTACGAGCAGTACTTC	CASSPTGQGIYEQYF
NA	TRBV5-1	TRBJ2-5	NA	TGCGCCAGCAGCTTAGGCGCACAGGGAGGACGAGAGACCCAGTACTTC	CASSLGAQGGRETQYF
few	TRBV27	TRBJ2-3	NA	TGTGCCAGCAGTAAGGGGAGTGGAAGGGGCGCAGATACGCAGTATTTT	CASSKGSGRGADTQYF
few	TRBV6-1	TRBJ2-2	NA	TGTGCCAGCAGTCCCCAGGGGAGCACCGGGGAGCTGTTTTTT	CASSPQGSTGELFF
NA	TRBV5-1	TRBJ2-4	NA	TGCGCCAGCAGCTTAGGCAGGCTAATAGGGTCGAAAAACATTCAGTACTTC	CASSLGRLIGSKNIQYF
few	TRBV10-3	TRBJ2-2	TRBD2	TGTGCCATCGGCTTACTGAGCGGGGGCACCGGGGAGCTGTTTTTT	CAIGLLSGGTGELFF
NA	TRBV5-1	TRBJ2-7	TRBD2	TGCGCCAGCAGCAAGGGACTAGCGGGATACGAGCAGTACTTC	CASSKGLAGYEQYF
NA	TRBV9	TRBJ2-1	NA	TGTGCCAGCAGCGTAGCTGGACAGGGAGGGCGTCGGGAGCAGTTCTTC	CASSVAGQGGRREQFF
NA	TRBV10-2	TRBJ2-7	TRBD2	TGCGCCAGCAATTTAGCGGGAGGCCTCTACGAGCAGTACTTC	CASNLAGGLYEQYF
NA	TRBV2	TRBJ2-1	NA	TGTGCCAGCAGTCTAGACAGGGCCGGGGGGAATGAGCAGTTCTTC	CASSLDRAGGNEQFF
few	TRBV29-1	TRBJ2-1	NA	TGCAGCGTGGGAGATAACTACAATGAGCAGTTCTTC	CSVGDNYNEQFF
NA	TRBV7-9	TRBJ2-1	TRBD2	TGTGCCAGCAGCGCGTGGACTAGCGGGGCCTACAATGAGCAGTTCTTC	CASSAWTSGAYNEQFF
NA	TRBV5-1	TRBJ2-2	NA	TGCGCCAGCAGGTCTGGGGGGCCAACGAACACCGGGGAGCTGTTTTTT	CASRSGGPTNTGELFF
NA	TRBV5-4	TRBJ1-5	NA	TGTGCCAGCAGCTTGGGGAGCAGGGTTTTTGATCAGCCCCAGCATTTT	CASSLGSRVFDQPQHF
NA	TRBV9	TRBJ2-3	TRBD2	TGTGCCAGCAGCGTAGATGCGGGAGGGCCTTATTCAGATACGCAGTATTTT	CASSVDAGGPYSDTQYF
NA	TRBV20-1	TRBJ1-2	NA	TGCAGTGCTAGAGAACCGGGGTTCTATGGCTACACCTTC	CSAREPGFYGYTF
few	TRBV15	TRBJ2-3	TRBD1	TGTGCCACCAGCAAGGGACAGGGGGCCACAGATACGCAGTATTTT	CATSKGQGATDTQYF
NA	TRBV12-3/TRBV12-4	TRBJ2-3	TRBD2	TGTGCCAGCAGTTCCTACATTAGCGGGAGACAGTATTTT	CASSSYISGRQYF
few	TRBV10-3	TRBJ2-3	NA	TGTGCCATCAGTGAGTCTCGGTGGGGGAGCACAGATACGCAGTATTTT	CAISESRWGSTDTQYF
few	TRBV29-1	TRBJ2-3	TRBD2	TGCAGCGTTGATCCCTCGGGACTAGCGGGAGGCACAGATACGCAGTATTTT	CSVDPSGLAGGTDTQYF
few	TRBV12-3/TRBV12-4	TRBJ2-1	TRBD2	TGTGCCAGCAGTTTACCGGGAGGCACCTACAATGAGCAGTTCTTC	CASSLPGGTYNEQFF
few	TRBV3-1	TRBJ2-5	TRBD2	TGTGCCAGCAGCACCCCGGGACTAGCGGGAGGGAATCAGTATGGGACCCAGTACTTC	CASSTPGLAGGNQYGTQYF
NA	TRBV6-5	TRBJ2-7	NA	TGTGCCAGCAGTTACTCCCGGGGTAGAGCCTACGAGCAGTACTTC	CASSYSRGRAYEQYF
NA	TRBV28	TRBJ2-7	NA	TGTGCCAGCAGTCTAGCCGCCGGGACATGGAGCTCCTACGAGCAGTACTTC	CASSLAAGTWSSYEQYF
few	TRBV5-5	TRBJ2-5	TRBD2	TGTGCCAGCAGCTTGTGGAGTAGCGGGAGGGCCACGGAGACCCAGTACTTC	CASSLWSSGRATETQYF
NA	TRBV20-1	TRBJ1-2	NA	TGCAGTGCTAGAGGCCGGGGCCGCCCGGGTGGCTACACCTTT	CSARGRGRPGGYTF
few	TRBV7-2	TRBJ2-7	TRBD2	TGTGCCAGCAGCTTAGTCGGGAGGGCCAATTACGAGCAGTACTTC	CASSLVGRANYEQYF
few	TRBV4-2	TRBJ2-7	NA	TGTGCCAGCAGCCAAGTCAACGGTTACGAGCAGTACTTC	CASSQVNGYEQYF
few	TRBV5-1	TRBJ2-7	NA	TGCGCCAGCAGCTTGGTAGGTGGAGGGGTCGACGAGCAGTACTTC	CASSLVGGGVDEQYF
NA	TRBV4-3	TRBJ2-1	TRBD2	TGCGCCAGCAGCCGGGAGATAGCGGGAGGGCCACTCAATGAGCAGTTCTTC	CASSREIAGGPLNEQFF
few	TRBV5-1	TRBJ2-3	NA	TGCGCCAGCAGCTTTGCCACAGATACGCAGTATTTT	CASSFATDTQYF
few	TRBV29-1	TRBJ2-3	TRBD2	TGCAGCGTTGTCCTAGCGGGAGCAGATACGCAGTATTTT	CSVVLAGADTQYF
few	TRBV7-9	TRBJ2-2	TRBD1	TGTGCCAGCAGCTTATCACAGGGGGCGCGCACCGGGGAGCTGTTTTTT	CASSLSQGARTGELFF
NA	TRBV11-1	TRBJ2-2	TRBD2	TGTGCCAGCAGCCCGGGAGGGCCTTTTCCCGGGGAGCTGTTTTTT	CASSPGGPFPGELFF
few	TRBV7-9	TRBJ2-3	NA	TGTGCCAGCAGCTTAGGCAGGGAGCGCACAGATACGCAGTATTTT	CASSLGRERTDTQYF
few	TRBV7-3	TRBJ2-5	NA	TGTGCCAGCAGCTTAACGGGGATGGAGGGAAGGACCCAAGAGACCCAGTACTTC	CASSLTGMEGRTQETQYF
NA	TRBV28	TRBJ2-1	NA	TGTGCCAGCAGTTTACCGGAAACCTACAATGAGCAGTTCTTC	CASSLPETYNEQFF
NA	TRBV5-1	TRBJ2-4	NA	TGCGCCAGCAGCAATTGGGACGGAAACATTCAGTACTTC	CASSNWDGNIQYF
few	TRBV9	TRBJ2-7	NA	TGTGCCAGCAGCAGGGGGGCGCTTCCACTATCCTACGAGCAGTACTTC	CASSRGALPLSYEQYF
NA	TRBV9	TRBJ2-5	NA	TGTGCCAGCAGCGTAGGACTCATCCAAGAGACCCAGTACTTC	CASSVGLIQETQYF
NA	TRBV5-1	TRBJ2-6	NA	TGCGCCAGCATGTCCCGGGGACCCTTGAGAGGTTCCTCTGGGGCCAACGTCCTGACTTTC	CASMSRGPLRGSSGANVLTF
few	TRBV7-8	TRBJ1-2	NA	TGTGCCAGCAGCTTAGGAAAGCATATCTATGGCTACACCTTC	CASSLGKHIYGYTF
few	TRBV21-1	TRBJ1-6	NA	TGTGCCAGCAGCACGAAGGGACAGGGTGGACGTTCACCCCTCCACTTT	CASSTKGQGGRSPLHF
few	TRBV5-6	TRBJ2-2	NA	TGTGCCAGCAGCCTCCTATACACCGGGGAGCTGTTTTTT	CASSLLYTGELFF
NA	TRBV10-3	TRBJ2-1	TRBD2	TGTGCCATCAGTGACGGCGGGAGCGGTCGGAATGAGCAGTTCTTC	CAISDGGSGRNEQFF
few	TRBV20-1	TRBJ2-5	TRBD2	TGCAGTGCTAGAGTCCGGACTAGCGGGAGGGCCCAAGAGACCCAGTACTTC	CSARVRTSGRAQETQYF
NA	TRBV12-3/TRBV12-4	TRBJ2-1	NA	TGTGCCAGCAGTGGATGGACTCGTTCCTACAATGAGCAGTTCTTC	CASSGWTRSYNEQFF
NA	TRBV5-1	TRBJ2-1	NA	TGCGCCAGCAGCTTGGCGGCTACCGCCTACTACAATGAGCAGTTCTTC	CASSLAATAYYNEQFF
NA	TRBV5-6	TRBJ1-5	NA	TGTGCCAGCAGCTTGGGACGCCAGGGTGAGGGTCGGGGCAATCAGCCCCAGCATTTT	CASSLGRQGEGRGNQPQHF
few	TRBV28	TRBJ2-2	NA	TGTGCCAGCACCCTGAGGGGCAACGGGGAGCTGTTTTTT	CASTLRGNGELFF
NA	TRBV12-3/TRBV12-4	TRBJ1-5	NA	TGTGCCAGCAGTTGGGCGTCAGATCAGCCCCAGCATTTT	CASSWASDQPQHF
NA	TRBV5-1	TRBJ2-3	NA	TGCGCCAGCAGCTTAGCGAGGGGCCGTAGCACAGATACGCAGTATTTT	CASSLARGRSTDTQYF
NA	TRBV7-2	TRBJ2-1	NA	TGTGCCAGCAGCTTTAACGGGAATTACAATGAGCAGTTCTTC	CASSFNGNYNEQFF
NA	TRBV24-1	TRBJ2-7	NA	TGTGCCACCAGTGTCTCTTTTTCGTGGCGGGTAGGTTTCTCTGCCTACGAGCAGTACTTC	CATSVSFSWRVGFSAYEQYF